The entry that follows covers one TCR beta chain sequence. The antigen is unknown. This sample stems from a study of identifying expanded T cells in peripheral blood. Study findings and constraints: Technical replicates showed about 1.2 changed clones; roughly two weeks approximately 15; four weeks 19. Clone count variance between approximately two-week samples rose with total template count.

Produced via immunoSEQ multiplex PCR; TCRdb's table is partial and in-frame only. In the table there are around 100,000 clones, approximately 88% of which are singletons. Trimming took 3 bases from V and 4 from J, leaving 9 bases between them. CDR1 is PRHDT and CDR2 is FYEKMQ in the germline V gene (reference sequence). This CDR3 spans 13 amino acids. Collection occurred without any documented infections or immune events in donors. Sequencing was done on a sample of blood. V and J are TRBV13 and TRBJ2-5; the D is unclear. The TCR was taken from a person between 18 and 75 years old in good health. This chain's CDR3 is CASSFPGGETQYF. The CDR3 nucleotides read TGTGCCAGCAGCTTCCCGGGCGGAGAGACCCAGTACTTC.